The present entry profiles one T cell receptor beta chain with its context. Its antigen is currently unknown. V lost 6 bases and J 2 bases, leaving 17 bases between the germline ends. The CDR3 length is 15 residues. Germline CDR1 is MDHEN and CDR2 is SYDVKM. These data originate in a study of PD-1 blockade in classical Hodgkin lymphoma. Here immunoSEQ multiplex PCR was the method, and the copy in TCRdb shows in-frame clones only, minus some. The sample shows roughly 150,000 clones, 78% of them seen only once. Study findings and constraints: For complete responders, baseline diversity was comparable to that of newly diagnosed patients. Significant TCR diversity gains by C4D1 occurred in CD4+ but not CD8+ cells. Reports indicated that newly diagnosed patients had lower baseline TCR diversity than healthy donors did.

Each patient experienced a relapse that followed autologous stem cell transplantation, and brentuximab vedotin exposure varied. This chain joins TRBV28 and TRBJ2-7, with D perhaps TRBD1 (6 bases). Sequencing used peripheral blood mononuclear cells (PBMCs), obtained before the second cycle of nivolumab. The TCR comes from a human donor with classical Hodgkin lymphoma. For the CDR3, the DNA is TGTGCCAGCAGACCCTCCAGGACAGCTACCTACGAGCAGTACTTC. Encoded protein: CASRPSRTATYEQYF.